A single sample gave rise to the 17 T cell receptor beta chains below, sequenced in a study of T cells after yellow fever vaccination. TCRdb re-analysed the 5' RACE reads in MiXCR, keeping a single row per CDR3 protein. The sample includes a few hundred thousand distinct CDR3 sequences, over 4% of them seen just once. This specimen was PBMCs, taken 5 days after the yellow fever booster vaccination. The receptors originated from a young man who received the YFV17D yellow fever vaccine.

In this sample, this clonotype turned up a few times. This chain links TRBV6-5 with TRBJ2-1, with a possible D match to TRBD1 (6 bases). CDR3 size: 14 residues. V lost 5 bases and J 4 bases, leaving 12 bases between the germline ends. The germline gives CDR1 MNHEY, CDR2 SVGAGI. CDR3 loop: CASSDRTAYNEQFF. CDR3 nucleotides: TGTGCCAGCAGTGATCGGACAGCTTACAATGAGCAGTTCTTC.

Many counts were recorded for this clonotype. This chain joins TRBV12-3 or TRBV12-4 and TRBJ1-3, with D possibly matching TRBD1 (5 bases). V was pared by 5 bases and J by 2 bases, with 13 bases between. This CDR3 region has 15 residues. The CDR3 loop is CASSIQEPPGNTIYF. In nucleotides, the CDR3 is TGTGCCAGCAGTATACAGGAACCACCTGGAAACACCATATATTTT.

This clonotype has just a few counts. DNA for the CDR3: TGTGCCAGCAGCGTAGAATCAAGGGGGACCCAGTACTTC. Translating it yields CASSVESRGTQYF. This sequence joins TRBV9 and TRBJ2-5; tentatively, D is TRBD1 (5 bases). The V gene lost 0 bases and the J gene lost 7 bases, with 10 bases spanning the gap. CDR1 and CDR2 (germline): SGDLS, YYNGEE. The length of the CDR3 is 13 residues.

This clonotype was picked up a small number of times. V usage is TRBV6-1 and J usage is TRBJ2-7; 10 bases are shared with TRBD1. The junction had 7 bases not matched to a gene; V was cut back by 7 bases and J by 7 bases. The CDR3 has 13 residues. Germline V CDR1 and CDR2: MNHNS, SASEGT. CDR3 sequence: CASKSGQGREQYV. The CDR3 nucleotides are TGTGCCAGCAAATCGGGACAGGGGCGAGAGCAGTACGTC.

In its sample, this clonotype was seen many times. The chain uses TRBV29-1 and TRBJ2-5; the D gene could be TRBD1 or TRBD2 (5 bases each). V dropped 4 bases and J dropped 7 bases, with 22 bases sitting between them. Germline CDR1 SQVTM, CDR2 ANQGSEA. CDR3 length: 15 residues. CDR3 amino acids: CSVAGAEATERTQYF. In DNA, the CDR3 is TGCAGCGTTGCCGGGGCGGAGGCTACCGAGAGGACCCAGTACTTC.

This clonotype was detected a few times. The rearrangement joins TRBV7-9 to TRBJ1-1; 7 positions match TRBD1. This CDR3 region has 16 residues. CDR1 and CDR2 (germline): SEHNR, FQNEAQ (reference sequence). V lost 4 bases to trimming and J lost 2 bases; unmatched junction nucleotides: 10. The CDR3 sequence is CASSSGPGTANTEAFF. The CDR3 nucleotides are TGTGCCAGCAGCTCGGGACCCGGGACAGCTAACACTGAAGCTTTCTTT. Full variable domain (rest looked up from reference TRBV7-9 and TRBJ1-1): DTGVSQNPRHKITKRGQNVTFRCDPISEHNRLYWYRQTLGQGPEFLTYFQNEAQLEKSRLLSDRFSAERPKGSFSTLEIQRTEQGDSAMYLCASSSGPGTANTEAFFGQGTRLTVV.

This clonotype has a count of ten or more. The chain uses TRBV5-1 and TRBJ2-5; TRBD1 matches 8 bases. V shed 3 bases, J shed 6 bases, and the junction held 10 bases outside the gene matches. Germline CDR1 reads SGHRS; CDR2 reads YFSETQ. The CDR3 is 15 residues long. The CDR3: CASSSPQGERKTQYF. The CDR3 DNA reads as TGCGCCAGCAGCTCACCACAGGGGGAGAGGAAGACCCAGTACTTC.

The CDR3 coding sequence is TGTGCCAGCAGCCGAGATCTTTACACTGAAGCTTTCTTT. Translating gives CASSRDLYTEAFF. This chain uses TRBV7-2 with TRBJ1-1; no firm D call. The CDR3 length is 13 residues. Trimming removed 5 bases at V and 3 bases at J, with 10 bases between. Germline CDR1 SGHTA, CDR2 FQGNSA.

This clonotype was observed a handful of times. The chain links TRBV7-9 to TRBJ2-5; TRBD1 matches 9 bases. CDR1 is SEHNR, CDR2 FQNEAQ, per germline (reference sequence). V gave up 6 bases and J gave up 5 bases; unmatched junction bases: 4. The length of the CDR3 is 13 residues. CDR3 sequence (DNA): TGTGCCAGCAGGCGCGGGACAGGGGAGACCCAGTACTTC. This translates into CASRRGTGETQYF.

This clonotype has at least ten counts. An end of the junction differs from the germline gene, which may be a read error. The V and J genes are TRBV20-1 and TRBJ1-2; possible D gene TRBD1, 5 bases. This CDR3 spans 13 amino acids. The germline CDR1 and CDR2 sequences are DFQATT and SNEGSKA (reference sequence). The DNA for the CDR3 is TGCAGTGCTAGAGACTACACTGGGGCAGGGCTGATTTTC. It translates to CSARDYTGAGLIF.

The chain couples TRBV2 to TRBJ2-5; 8 bases align to TRBD2. Germline V gene data show CDR1 as SNHLY and CDR2 as FYNNEI. V gave up 7 bases and J gave up 1 base; unmatched junction bases: 2. The CDR3 is 13 residues long. CDR3 region: CASTRGGQETQYF. CDR3 DNA: TGTGCCAGCACACGGGGGGGCCAAGAGACCCAGTACTTC. Looking up the rest from reference TRBV2 and TRBJ2-5 gives the full variable domain: EPEVTQTPSHQVTQMGQEVILRCVPISNHLYFYWYRQILGQKVEFLVSFYNNEISEKSEIFDDQFSVERPDGSNFTLKIRSTKLEDSAMYFCASTRGGQETQYFGPGTRLLVL.

This clonotype was seen at least ten times. The chain recombines TRBV5-4 with TRBJ2-3; D is unresolved. The CDR3 runs 11 residues. Trimming left V 4 bases short and J 4 bases short, with 4 bases between. CDR1 is SGHNT, CDR2 YYREEE, per germline (reference sequence). Here the CDR3 DNA reads TGTGCCAGCAGCATCGCAGATACGCAGTATTTT. Its protein product is CASSIADTQYF.

This chain joins TRBV7-9 and TRBJ2-5; D is ambiguous. The CDR3 spans 15 residues. Germline V CDR1 and CDR2: SEHNR, FQNEAQ (reference sequence). V lost 4 bases, J lost 0 bases, and 12 bases lay in between. The CDR3 bases are TGTGCCAGCAGCTCAAGGAGCATACACCAAGAGACCCAGTACTTC. Translation: CASSSRSIHQETQYF. Combining the CDR3 with reference TRBV7-9 and TRBJ2-5 gives the whole variable domain DTGVSQNPRHKITKRGQNVTFRCDPISEHNRLYWYRQTLGQGPEFLTYFQNEAQLEKSRLLSDRFSAERPKGSFSTLEIQRTEQGDSAMYLCASSSRSIHQETQYFGPGTRLLVL.

The sample holds many counts of this clonotype. The chain links TRBV3-1 to TRBJ1-3, with D perhaps TRBD1 (5 bases). V shed 4 bases and J shed 0 bases, with 7 bases lying between them. CDR3 length equals 14 residues. The germline gives CDR1 LGHDT, CDR2 YNNKEL (reference sequence). Here the CDR3 reads CASSPGGSGNTIYF. The CDR3, as DNA: TGTGCCAGCAGCCCGGGGGGCTCTGGAAACACCATATATTTT.

This clonotype occurred many times. The J gene is TRBJ2-5, the V gene TRBV9, with D maybe TRBD2 (7 bases). The germline V gene has CDR1 SGDLS and CDR2 YYNGEE. V lost 0 bases to trimming and J lost 5 bases, with 11 bases between them. The CDR3 spans 14 residues. CDR3 sequence: CASSVAQGGETQYF. CDR3 nucleotide sequence: TGTGCCAGCAGCGTAGCACAGGGAGGGGAGACCCAGTACTTC.

J is TRBJ2-3 and V is TRBV12-5, with TRBD2 as a possible D gene (6 bases). The CDR3 runs to 17 residues. V was shortened by 1 base and J by 1 base, with 15 bases between the two germline ends. The V gene's germline CDR1 is LGHNT and CDR2 FRNRAP. DNA for the CDR3: TGTGCTAGTGGTTTGGGACTAGGAGTACGCCGCACAGATACGCAGTATTTT. It encodes CASGLGLGVRRTDTQYF.

This rearrangement joins TRBV2 to TRBJ2-7; 7 bases line up with TRBD1. The CDR3 runs to 13 residues. CDR1 and CDR2 from the germline V gene are SNHLY and FYNNEI. V was clipped by 6 bases and J by 3 bases; unmatched bases: 5. DNA for the CDR3: TGTGCCAGCAGGAGGGACAGTAACTACGAGCAGTACGTC. Amino acids: CASRRDSNYEQYV.